The clone carrying this TCR beta chain was found a few times. Its matching antigen is unknown. These data belong to a study of cytomegalovirus exposure and HLA in healthy donors. PCR involved 60 Vbeta and 13 Jbeta primers. Repertoires were generated with immunoSEQ multiplex PCR, while TCRdb's copy carries only in-frame clones and drops some. This table holds 250,000 to 350,000 clones, roughly 70% found once. The study, taken as a whole, reports: The investigators catalogued 150 or so TCR beta chains as cytomegalovirus-associated.

The CDR3 extends over 11 amino acids. Germline V gene data show CDR1 as SQVTM and CDR2 as ANQGSEA. V lost 4 bases and J 8 bases, leaving 8 bases between the germline ends. The TCR sequence derives from a female donor in good health and CMV-seronegative. The specimen sequenced was PBMCs. The chain is built from TRBV29-1 and TRBJ2-2; tentatively, D is TRBD1 (5 bases). Here the CDR3 reads CSVVKGGELFF. The CDR3, as DNA: TGCAGCGTTGTTAAGGGGGGGGAGCTGTTTTTT.